The rows below give T cell receptor beta chains drawn from one sample of a study of cytomegalovirus exposure and HLA in healthy donors. Generated by immunoSEQ multiplex PCR, the TCRdb table keeps only in-frame clones and is missing some. The repertoire table contains around 140,000 clones. Input material: PBMCs. The receptors here all came from a male donor in good health and CMV-seronegative. Both conserved end residues are part of each CDR3. A D gene is named only where the DNA matches it firmly.

TGTGCCAGCAGCTTACGTAGCGGGAGGGCCACAGAGACCCAGTACTTC	CASSLRSGRATETQYF	TRBV5-4	TRBJ2-5	TRBD2
TGTGCCAGCAGCCAGGGAACCAATGAGCAGTTCTTC	CASSQGTNEQFF	TRBV11-3	TRBJ2-1	.
TGTGCCAGCTCCTTGGGGGGGCCGTGGCAAGAGACCCAGTACTTC	CASSLGGPWQETQYF	TRBV7-2	TRBJ2-5	.
TGCAGCGTTGAGAACCCGACGACGGGTAATGAAAAACTGTTTTTT	CSVENPTTGNEKLFF	TRBV29-1	TRBJ1-4	.
TGTGCCAGCAGTGAGGTCGGTTACGAGCAGTACTTC	CASSEVGYEQYF	TRBV2	TRBJ2-7	.
TGTGCCACCAGGAGGACCCTGGATAACGCGGGGAATTTAATGAACACTGAAGCTTTCTTT	CATRRTLDNAGNLMNTEAFF	TRBV15	TRBJ1-1	.
TGTGCCAGTAGTGGTCGGGGGACAGCTAACACTGAAGCTTTCTTT	CASSGRGTANTEAFF	TRBV19	TRBJ1-1	TRBD1
TGCAGCGTAACCGGACAGGGAGATACGCAGTATTTT	CSVTGQGDTQYF	TRBV29-1	TRBJ2-3	TRBD1
TGCGCCAGCTCCTCTGAGGGGGGGGGAAGTGGAAATGAAAAACTGTTTTTT	CASSSEGGGSGNEKLFF	TRBV4-1	TRBJ1-4	.
TGCGCCAGCAGCGCGACTAGCGGGAGAACGTCCCGGGAGCTGTTTTTT	CASSATSGRTSRELFF	TRBV5-1	TRBJ2-2	TRBD2
TGTGCCTGGAGGCCGGACAACTTCGAGGCTTTCTTT	CAWRPDNFEAFF	TRBV30	TRBJ1-1	.
TGTGCCAGCAGCTTAGTCTGGGGGGAAGGTCAGCCCCAGCATTTT	CASSLVWGEGQPQHF	TRBV7-6	TRBJ1-5	.
TGTGCCAGCACAGGGAACGGGATCTCTGGAAACACCATATATTTT	CASTGNGISGNTIYF	TRBV18	TRBJ1-3	.
TGTGCCAGCAGCTTGCGCCGACAGGGAACGAACACTGAAGCTTTCTTT	CASSLRRQGTNTEAFF	TRBV5-4	TRBJ1-1	TRBD1
TGTGCCACCAGCAGAGTTCCTCGGACTAGCGGGAGTTACGAGCAGTACTTC	CATSRVPRTSGSYEQYF	TRBV15	TRBJ2-7	TRBD2
TGTGCCAGCAGCCCCAGGGGGGTGACTGAAGCTTTCTTT	CASSPRGVTEAFF	TRBV27	TRBJ1-1	TRBD1
TGTGCCAGCAGCTTAGCCCAGACAGGTCACTATGGCTACACCTTC	CASSLAQTGHYGYTF	TRBV7-2	TRBJ1-2	.
TGCGCCAGCAGCTCCAATAGCGGGGGCCACTACGAGCAGTACTTC	CASSSNSGGHYEQYF	TRBV5-1	TRBJ2-7	TRBD2
TGTGCCAGCAACCCAGACTCCGGGACTGGGAACACTGAAGCTTTCTTT	CASNPDSGTGNTEAFF	TRBV4-2	TRBJ1-1	.
TGTGCCAGCAGCGTTGACACGAATTCACCCCTCCACTTT	CASSVDTNSPLHF	TRBV9	TRBJ1-6	.
TGTGCCATCAGTGACGGGGTTCGGGATTCACCCCTCCACTTT	CAISDGVRDSPLHF	TRBV10-3	TRBJ1-6	.
TGTGCCAGCAGTAGGGGCCTCCTCTCCTACGAGCAGTACTTC	CASSRGLLSYEQYF	TRBV28	TRBJ2-7	.
TGCGCCAGCAGCTTGGCCGCAGGGCCCAGGGCCTACGAGCAGTACTTC	CASSLAAGPRAYEQYF	TRBV5-1	TRBJ2-7	.